The 18 T cell receptor beta chains reported below all come from one sample, sequenced in a study of tumor-infiltrating lymphocytes in glioblastoma multiforme. Multiple V-beta primers and a C-beta primer amplified TCRB from RNA. TCRdb redid the calling of the multiplex PCR reads with MiXCR, one entry per CDR3 protein. This sample has about 15,000 distinct CDR3 sequences, with roughly 73% found just once. The sequenced sample was brain tumor tissue. These receptors all come from a male donor with glioblastoma.

A remark on this clonotype: Because it lacks the conserved phenylalanine or tryptophan at the end, this CDR3 is likely a read error. This sequence joins TRBV11-2 and TRBJ1-1, with 8 bases aligning to TRBD1. The CDR3 is 12 amino acids. Germline CDR1 is SGHAT and CDR2 is FQNNGV. CDR3 protein: CASGLVQGVAFS. The CDR3, as DNA: TGTGCAAGCGGCTTAGTACAGGGGGTAGCTTTCTCT.

V and J are TRBV11-2 and TRBJ1-5; weak D call: TRBD1 (5 bases). The CDR3 contains 14 residues. Germline V gene data show CDR1 as SGHAT and CDR2 as FQNNGV. CDR3 bases: TGTCTCAGCATTATGGGGGGAGGGGCCCAGCCCCAGCATTTT. Translation gives CLSIMGGGAQPQHF.

The chain carries TRBV10-2 and TRBJ2-7; 9 bases align to TRBD2. This CDR3 region has 15 residues. Germline values: CDR1 WSHSY, CDR2 SAAADI. Germline trimming cut 1 base from V and 2 bases from J; bases unmatched to any gene: 3. The CDR3 spells CASSEWPSGTYEQYF. CDR3 DNA: TGCGCCAGCAGTGAGTGGCCTAGCGGGACCTACGAGCAGTACTTC.

This clonotype showed up just a few times. This is likely a read error, given that the CDR3 carries no conserved phenylalanine or tryptophan at its end. The chain has TRBV4-1 and TRBJ1-6, with D unclear. The CDR3 runs to 15 residues. The V and J ends lost 8 bases and 16 bases respectively, with 27 bases between them. Germline-derived CDR1 and CDR2 are MGHRA and YSYEKL. The CDR3 bases are TGCGCCAGCCAAAACCTGGCATCTGGGGTTTCATCACTCCACTCT. The encoded protein is CASQNLASGVSSLHS.

The chain has TRBV11-1 and TRBJ2-7; D remains ambiguous. Per the germline V gene, CDR1 is SGHAT and CDR2 is FQDESV (reference sequence). This CDR3 contains 14 residues. Deletions cut 3 bases from V and 0 bases from J, with 9 bases between. As DNA, the CDR3 is TGTGCCAGCAGCTTTACTCCTAGCTCCTACGAGCAGTACTTC. Amino acids: CASSFTPSSYEQYF.

Regarding this clonotype: No conserved phenylalanine or tryptophan is present at the end of the CDR3, so a read error is the likely explanation. It is unclear where the CDR3 begins or ends on the DNA, so no DNA is shown, and the CDR3 is as TCRdb lists it. The V gene is TRBV11-3, the J gene TRBJ2-3. The CDR3 is 14 amino acids long, termini counted. In germline, CDR1 is SGHNT, CDR2 YENEEA. CDR3 region: CASSFEIHTDTRYL.

The table lists this clonotype with many counts. V is TRBV28 and J is TRBJ1-5, with 10 bases matching TRBD1. The CDR3 extends over 14 amino acids. The V gene's germline CDR1 is MDHEN and CDR2 SYDVKM. Trimming took 6 bases from V and 4 from J; bases not matched to a gene: 3. CDR3 in amino acids: CASRTGGVNQPQHF. The CDR3 nucleotides read TGTGCCAGCAGGACAGGGGGCGTGAATCAGCCCCAGCATTTT. The full variable domain, in which reference TRBV28 and TRBJ1-5 provide the parts outside the CDR3, is DVKVTQSSRYLVKRTGEKVFLECVQDMDHENMFWYRQDPGLGLRLIYFSYDVKMKEKGDIPEGYSVSREKKERFSLILESASTNQTSMYLCASRTGGVNQPQHFGDGTRLSIL.

On this clonotype: The conserved final phenylalanine or tryptophan is absent from the CDR3, which likely points to a read error. Because the CDR3's place on the DNA is in doubt, the DNA is left out and the CDR3 is given as listed by TCRdb. The V gene is TRBV11-2, the J gene TRBJ2-1; the table's D gene call, TRBD2, was not cross checked with the DNA. The CDR3 is 15 amino acids in total, end residues counted. Germline V gene lookup returns CDR1 SGHAT and CDR2 FQNNGV. The CDR3 reads CASSLRGVGGIEEFL.

For this clonotype: A junction boundary mismatches the germline segment, possibly from a read error. This sequence joins TRBV6-2 or TRBV6-3 and TRBJ2-1; D not certain. The CDR3 sequence is 14 residues long. Germline CDR1 reads MNHEY; CDR2 reads SVGEGT. Here the CDR3 reads CTSSHLSSCNEQFF. The CDR3 DNA is TGTACCAGCAGCCATTTATCCAGTTGCAATGAGCAGTTCTTC.

The genes are TRBV11-2 and TRBJ2-1; the match to TRBD1 covers 11 bases. Germline values: CDR1 SGHAT, CDR2 FQNNGV. CDR3 length: 19 amino acids. Trimming at V came to 5 bases and at J to 0 bases, leaving 12 bases not matched to a gene. This CDR3 reads CASSRRGQGVQSSYNEQFF. DNA for the CDR3: TGTGCCAGCAGCCGACGGGGACAGGGGGTCCAGAGCTCCTACAATGAGCAGTTCTTC.

With regard to this clonotype: Given a much more abundant clone one base away, this may be a read error. The chain uses TRBV5-1 and TRBJ2-1; 7 bases map to TRBD2. CDR3 length equals 13 residues. Germline V gives CDR1 SGHRS, CDR2 YFSETQ. The CDR3 region has the DNA TGCGCCGGCAGCTTGACTAGCAGGAGTAAGCAGTTCTTC. Translating gives CAGSLTSRSKQFF. Full variable domain (remainder filled in from reference TRBV5-1 and TRBJ2-1): KAGVTQTPRYLIKTRGQQVTLSCSPISGHRSVSWYQQTPGQGLQFLFEYFSETQRNKGNFPGRFSGRQFSNSRSEMNVSTLELGDSALYLCAGSLTSRSKQFFGPGTRLTVL.

This clonotype was seen more than once but under ten times. The genes are TRBV5-1 and TRBJ2-1; 12 bases match TRBD2. The CDR3 runs to 15 residues. Per germline, CDR1 SGHRS and CDR2 YFSETQ. The V segment lost 5 bases and the J segment 10 bases; nucleotides outside the gene matches: 10. CDR3 bases: TGCGCCAGCAGGGGACTAGCGGGTAGGGGCAACGAGCAGTTCTTC. As protein: CASRGLAGRGNEQFF. Drawing the rest from reference TRBV5-1 and TRBJ2-1, the complete variable domain is KAGVTQTPRYLIKTRGQQVTLSCSPISGHRSVSWYQQTPGQGLQFLFEYFSETQRNKGNFPGRFSGRQFSNSRSEMNVSTLELGDSALYLCASRGLAGRGNEQFFGPGTRLTVL.

V is TRBV11-2 and J is TRBJ2-3; D is unresolved. Germline values: CDR1 SGHAT, CDR2 FQNNGV. V shed 8 bases and J shed 5 bases, with 17 bases lying between them. This CDR3 has 14 residues. The CDR3 coding sequence is TGTGCCAGCTGTACTCTAGTTGGTGAAGATACGCAGTATTTT. Its protein is CASCTLVGEDTQYF. Supplemented by reference TRBV11-2 and TRBJ2-3, the full variable domain reads EAGVAQSPRYKIIEKRQSVAFWCNPISGHATLYWYQQILGQGPKLLIQFQNNGVVDDSQLPKDRFSAERLKGVDSTLKIQPAKLEDSAVYLCASCTLVGEDTQYFGPGTRLTVL.

This clonotype was picked up one time. The rearrangement uses TRBV5-4 and TRBJ1-1, with D maybe TRBD1 (6 bases). Germline V lookup: CDR1 SGHNT, CDR2 YYREEE (reference sequence). Trimming took 0 bases from V and 5 from J, leaving 11 bases between them. The CDR3 length is 14 residues. The CDR3 nucleotides read TGTGCCAGCAGCTTGGGAGGGGGTTGGACTGAAGCTTTCTTT. Amino acid sequence: CASSLGGGWTEAFF.

The chain carries TRBV11-2 and TRBJ2-1; TRBD2 matches 7 bases. The CDR3 runs 17 residues. The ends lost 5 bases at V and 9 bases at J; junction bases unmatched: 19. Germline lookup yields CDR1 SGHAT and CDR2 FQNNGV. CDR3 DNA: TGTGCCAGCAGCCCAAGGAGCCGGGGAGGGATGAACACTGAGCAGTTCTTC. Protein product: CASSPRSRGGMNTEQFF.

The chain couples TRBV10-3 to TRBJ2-1; 8 nucleotides match TRBD2. The CDR3 runs 15 residues. The germline CDR1 and CDR2 sequences are ENHRY and SYGVKD. J was trimmed by 5 bases and V by 4 bases; bases with no gene match: 7. The CDR3 is CAISVDGRADNEQFF. The CDR3 DNA is TGTGCCATCAGTGTGGACGGGAGGGCCGACAATGAGCAGTTCTTC.

Note on this clonotype: An end of the junction differs from the germline gene, which may be a read error. This chain connects TRBV28 to TRBJ1-4; D is unresolved. From germline, CDR1 is MDHEN and CDR2 SYDVKM. The CDR3 runs 14 residues. CDR3 bases: TGTGCCGGCAGTTTCCGCAGCCCTAGTGAAAAACTGTTTTTT. This gives the protein CAGSFRSPSEKLFF.

This clonotype was seen a few times. The chain has TRBV20-1 and TRBJ2-7, with TRBD2 matching 12 bases. J lost 7 bases, V lost 3 bases, and 10 bases had no gene match. The length of the CDR3 is 15 residues. Per the germline V gene, CDR1 is DFQATT and CDR2 is SNEGSKA (reference sequence). The CDR3 DNA reads as TGCAGTGCTAGGAGGCTAGCGGGAGGGTTGTATGAGCAGTACTTC. Its translation: CSARRLAGGLYEQYF.